This T cell receptor (beta chain) appears in the sequencing data of a study of blood T cells in healthy people across ages. For the second PCR, which ran for 7 to 11 cycles, a sample-barcoded 5' primer and a J-beta primer mix were used. In TCRdb, the 5' RACE reads were re-called with MiXCR into one record per CDR3 protein. The profile shows 1.5 million or so distinct CDR3 sequences, 42% of them singletons. The CDR3 has 13 residues. Germline values: CDR1 LGHDT, CDR2 YNNKEL (reference sequence). V dropped 5 bases and J dropped 5 bases, with 12 bases sitting between them. The TCR was taken from a woman aged 18 to 35 in good health. This chain uses TRBV3-1 with TRBJ1-1, with D perhaps matching TRBD1 (5 bases). The sequenced material came from blood. The CDR3 loop is CASSIGHGTEAFF. CDR3 nucleotides: TGTGCCAGCAGCATAGGACACGGTACTGAAGCTTTCTTT.